This T cell receptor beta chain was sequenced in a study of T cell repertoires in cytomegalovirus infection (dated by TCRdb to the late 2010s). Regarding the complete study: Donor HLA type was relevant to the analysis, because carriage of CMV infection together with the matching HLA type was indicated by public TCR beta signatures.

In its sample, this clonotype was seen a few times. The antigen this receptor binds is unknown. One base away there is no much larger clone; base qualities are not given. Broader findings and caveats from the paper: Cumulative frequency of public TCR beta family members discriminated carriers of CMV infection plus the relevant HLA type in this cohort and an independent approximately 340-donor cohort. The ex vivo response was dominated by HLA-C-restricted CMV-specific TCR beta clonotypes, and the single most frequent clonotype in two of eight donors was supplied by these HLA-C-restricted clonotypes.

Trimming accounts for 1 base at V and 4 bases at J, while the number of junction bases matched to no gene is 4. Including the terminal cysteine and phenylalanine, the CDR3 comprises 15 residues. Only the CDR3 portion is preserved as DNA: 45 bases, with reading frame beginning at the first base. Via the germline V gene (reference sequence), CDR1 is SSHAT and CDR2 FNYEAQ. The instrument given in TCRdb is Illumina HiSeq 1500. Using fastp at Q25 and MiXCR, TCRdb reprocessed the public reads and kept productive beta chains. All rows with the same CDR3 protein become a single entry with the most common DNA and genes. The sample table records 300,000 to 450,000 distinct CDR3 sequences; around a sixth of these occur just once. The ten biggest clones cover approximately 10% of the sample.

The specimen sequenced was PBMCs. The receptor comes from a human donor in good health (CMV status not recorded). Some clones in this sample may be carry-over from other donors' samples. The V and J segments used are TRBV7-7 and TRBJ2-5; 9 of the junction bases match TRBD2. The sequenced DNA: TGTGCCAGCAGCTTAGGTAGCGGGAGTGCAGAGACCCAGTACTTC. It translates as CASSLGSGSAETQYF.